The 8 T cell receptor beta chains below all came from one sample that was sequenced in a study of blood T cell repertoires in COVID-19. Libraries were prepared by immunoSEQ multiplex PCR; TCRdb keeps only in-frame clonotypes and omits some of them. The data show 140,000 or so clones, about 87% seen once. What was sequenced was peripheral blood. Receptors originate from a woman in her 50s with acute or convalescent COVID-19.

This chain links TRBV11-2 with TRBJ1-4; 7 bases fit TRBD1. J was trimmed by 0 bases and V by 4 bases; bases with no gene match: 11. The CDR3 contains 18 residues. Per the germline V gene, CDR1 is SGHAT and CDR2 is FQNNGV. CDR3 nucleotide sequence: TGTGCCAGCAGCTCTATTAGGGACAGATTCGCAACTAATGAAAAACTGTTTTTT. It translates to CASSSIRDRFATNEKLFF.

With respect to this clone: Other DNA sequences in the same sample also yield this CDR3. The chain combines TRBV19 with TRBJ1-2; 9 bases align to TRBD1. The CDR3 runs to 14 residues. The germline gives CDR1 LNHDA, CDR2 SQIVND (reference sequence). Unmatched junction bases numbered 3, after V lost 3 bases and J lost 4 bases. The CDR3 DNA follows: TGTGCCAGTAGTATCGACAGGGGGGCCTATGGCTACACCTTC. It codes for CASSIDRGAYGYTF.

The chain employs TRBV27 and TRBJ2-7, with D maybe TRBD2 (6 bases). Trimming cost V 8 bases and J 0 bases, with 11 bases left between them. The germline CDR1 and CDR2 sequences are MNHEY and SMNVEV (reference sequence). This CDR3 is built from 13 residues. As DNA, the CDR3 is TGTGCCAGCGGTTGGGGGGACTCCTACGAGCAGTACTTC. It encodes CASGWGDSYEQYF.

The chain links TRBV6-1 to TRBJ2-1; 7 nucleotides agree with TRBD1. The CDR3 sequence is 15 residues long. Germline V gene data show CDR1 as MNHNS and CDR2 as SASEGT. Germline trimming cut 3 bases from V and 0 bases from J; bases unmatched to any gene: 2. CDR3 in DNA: TGTGCCAGCAGTGAGGACAGGAGCTCCTACAATGAGCAGTTCTTC. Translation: CASSEDRSSYNEQFF.

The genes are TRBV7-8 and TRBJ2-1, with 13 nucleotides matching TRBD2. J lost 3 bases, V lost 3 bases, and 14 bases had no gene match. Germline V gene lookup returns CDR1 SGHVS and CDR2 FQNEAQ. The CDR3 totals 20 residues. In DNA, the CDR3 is TGTGCCAGCAGCTTTGGACTAGCGGGAGCGCTTTCCTTGTTCTACAATGAGCAGTTCTTC. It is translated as CASSFGLAGALSLFYNEQFF.

The DNA of the CDR3 is TGTGCCAGCAGCCGTACACCGTACAATGAGCAGTTCTTC. It specifies CASSRTPYNEQFF. The chain employs TRBV6-5 and TRBJ2-1; no firm D call. The CDR3 length is 13 residues. Trimming took off 6 bases at V and 4 bases at J, with 10 bases between the two ends. Germline V gene data show CDR1 as MNHEY and CDR2 as SVGAGI.

This CDR3 reads CASSRPRTLETQYF. The DNA for the CDR3 is TGTGCCAGCAGCAGGCCCCGGACACTTGAGACCCAGTACTTC. The rearrangement links TRBV5-6 to TRBJ2-5; a weak D match, TRBD1 (5 bases). The CDR3 length is 14 residues. The V and J ends lost 4 bases and 5 bases respectively, with 15 bases between them. CDR1 and CDR2 (germline): SGHDT, YYEEEE.

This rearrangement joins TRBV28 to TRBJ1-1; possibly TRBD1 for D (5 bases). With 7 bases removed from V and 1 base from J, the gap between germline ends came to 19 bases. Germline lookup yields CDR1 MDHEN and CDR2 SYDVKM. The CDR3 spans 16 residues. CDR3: CASTTSRAWKNTEAFF. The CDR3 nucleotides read TGTGCCAGCACTACCTCCAGGGCTTGGAAGAACACTGAAGCTTTCTTT. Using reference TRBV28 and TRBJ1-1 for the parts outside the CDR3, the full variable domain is DVKVTQSSRYLVKRTGEKVFLECVQDMDHENMFWYRQDPGLGLRLIYFSYDVKMKEKGDIPEGYSVSREKKERFSLILESASTNQTSMYLCASTTSRAWKNTEAFFGQGTRLTVV.